This paragraph covers one T cell receptor beta chain sequence. The sample is drawn from a study of shared clonotypes between healthy human individuals. Execution of the assay was at deep level. Assay used: immunoSEQ multiplex PCR; TCRdb lists only in-frame clones, some missing. The sample has 2 million to 2.5 million clones, roughly 92% seen once. Germline V gene sequence: CDR1 LGHNA, CDR2 YSLEER. Trimming took 0 bases from V and 3 from J, leaving 12 bases between them. The CDR3 extends over 16 amino acids. This TCR came from a man between 18 and 35 years old in good health. Some clones in this sample may be carry-over from other donors' samples. The sample taken for sequencing was naive CD4+ T cells from PBMCs. Subset here: CD45RA+ positively selected. The genes are TRBV4-3 and TRBJ1-3; weak D call: TRBD1 (5 bases). The CDR3 nucleotides read TGCGCCAGCAGCCAAGACGCCCTCAGGGATGGAAACACCATATATTTT. It is translated as CASSQDALRDGNTIYF.